One and the same sample provided the 26 T cell receptor beta chains below, sequenced in a study of blood T cell repertoires in COVID-19. Sequencing was performed with immunoSEQ multiplex PCR; in TCRdb, only in-frame clones are kept and a portion is missing. The sample includes a few hundred thousand clones, just under 85% of them seen just once. Sequences were obtained from PBMCs or T cells enriched from blood (not recorded which). These receptors all stem from a woman aged 35 to 49 with acute COVID-19.

In DNA form, the CDR3 reads TGTGCCAGCAGCCAAGGGCGAGGAAATAACTATGGCTACACCTTC. Protein sequence: CASSQGRGNNYGYTF. The J gene is TRBJ1-2, the V gene TRBV3-1 (or the pseudogene TRBV3-2); D ambiguous. The CDR3 sequence is 15 residues long. In germline, CDR1 is LGHDT, CDR2 YNNKEL (reference sequence). V lost 1 base, J lost 1 base, and 10 bases lay in between.

This chain links TRBV9 with TRBJ2-1, with 8 bases identical to TRBD1. V lost 3 bases to trimming and J lost 8 bases; unmatched junction nucleotides: 16. Germline values: CDR1 SGDLS, CDR2 YYNGEE. The CDR3 length is 17 residues. The DNA of the CDR3 is TGTGCCAGCAGCGCCCGACAGGGGACTTACAATATGGATGAGCAGTTCTTC. Protein: CASSARQGTYNMDEQFF.

The chain carries TRBV6-5 and TRBJ1-4; a weak D match, TRBD1 (5 bases). V dropped 6 bases and J dropped 5 bases, with 10 bases sitting between them. This CDR3 has 13 residues. Germline values: CDR1 MNHEY, CDR2 SVGAGI. The CDR3 nucleotides read TGTGCCAGCAGGCGACAGAAAAATGAAAAACTGTTTTTT. As protein: CASRRQKNEKLFF.

The genes are TRBV3-1 (or the pseudogene TRBV3-2) and TRBJ2-7; D is unresolved. CDR3 size: 14 residues. Trimming removed 0 bases from V and 6 bases from J, with 12 bases in between. CDR1 LGHDT and CDR2 YNNKEL come from the germline V gene (reference sequence). Here the CDR3 reads CASSQEWRKAEQYF. In DNA form, the CDR3 reads TGTGCCAGCAGCCAAGAATGGCGGAAGGCCGAGCAGTACTTC.

The chain couples TRBV19 to TRBJ2-7, with D possibly being TRBD2 (5 bases). Between the trimmed V and J ends, which lost 2 bases and 5 bases, there was a span of 13 bases. Germline-derived CDR1 and CDR2 are LNHDA and SQIVND (reference sequence). The length of the CDR3 is 14 residues. For the CDR3, the DNA is TGTGCCAGTAGTATAACTAGGCTTGGGGACGAGCAGTACTTC. Its protein is CASSITRLGDEQYF.

The gene calls are TRBV6-6 and TRBJ2-5; D is unresolved. CDR1 and CDR2 (germline): MNHNY, SVGAGI (reference sequence). V shed 6 bases and J shed 7 bases, with 9 bases lying between them. The CDR3 loop spans 11 amino acids. CDR3 coding DNA: TGTGCCAGCAGCGACCGCGGGACCCAGTACTTC. Protein: CASSDRGTQYF.

The rearrangement links TRBV6-2 or TRBV6-3 to TRBJ1-5; 8 bases fit TRBD1. V shed 4 bases, J shed 0 bases, and the junction held 11 bases outside the gene matches. The CDR3 extends over 18 amino acids. Germline V gives CDR1 MNHEY, CDR2 SVGEGT. Written as DNA, the CDR3 is TGTGCCAGCAGTTTGAAGGACAGGGTCTACTATAGCAATCAGCCCCAGCATTTT. It is translated as CASSLKDRVYYSNQPQHF.

In this sample, this clone turned up once. The chain couples TRBV3-1 (or the pseudogene TRBV3-2) to TRBJ1-4, with TRBD1 as a possible D gene (5 bases). The V gene lost 0 bases and the J gene lost 6 bases, with 8 bases spanning the gap. CDR1 is LGHDT and CDR2 is YNNKEL in the germline V gene (reference sequence). This CDR3 comprises 14 residues. CDR3 residues: CASSQDRAHEKLFF. As DNA, the CDR3 is TGTGCCAGCAGCCAAGACAGGGCTCATGAAAAACTGTTTTTT.

The chain joins TRBV5-1 to TRBJ2-1, with 10 bases lining up with TRBD2. The CDR3 is 15 residues long. Germline-derived CDR1 and CDR2 are SGHRS and YFSETQ. V was clipped by 4 bases and J by 3 bases; unmatched bases: 4. CDR3 amino acids: CASSPPSGSYNEQFF. The CDR3 DNA sequence: TGCGCCAGCAGCCCACCTAGCGGGAGCTACAATGAGCAGTTCTTC.

This chain uses TRBV10-2 with TRBJ2-7; 11 bases map to TRBD2. Unmatched junction bases numbered 6, after V lost 3 bases and J lost 2 bases. Germline lookup yields CDR1 WSHSY and CDR2 SAAADI. The CDR3 has 16 amino acids. The CDR3 DNA sequence: TGCGCCAGCAGTGACCCGGCTAGCGGGAGGCCCTACGAGCAGTACTTC. It translates to CASSDPASGRPYEQYF.

In its sample, this clone was seen a few times. This chain links TRBV29-1 with TRBJ1-1; D remains ambiguous. In germline, CDR1 is SQVTM, CDR2 ANQGSEA. The CDR3 has 12 residues. The V gene lost 4 bases and the J gene lost 3 bases, with 9 bases spanning the gap. The CDR3: CSVVGQYTEAFF. In DNA form, the CDR3 reads TGCAGCGTTGTTGGGCAGTACACTGAAGCTTTCTTT.

The J gene is TRBJ2-7, the V gene TRBV18; 12 bases fit TRBD2. The germline CDR1 and CDR2 sequences are KGHSH and LQKENI. The CDR3 has 17 residues. V dropped 0 bases and J dropped 0; count of bases not matched to a gene: 3. CDR3 sequence (DNA): TGTGCCAGCTCACCACCGGGACTAGCGGGTCCCTCCTACGAGCAGTACTTC. It yields the protein CASSPPGLAGPSYEQYF.

The V call is TRBV7-2, the J call TRBJ2-7; D not certain. The germline gives CDR1 SGHTA, CDR2 FQGNSA. The CDR3 runs 13 residues. V shed 4 bases and J shed 3 bases, with 10 bases lying between them. CDR3 loop: CASSSVPGYEQYF. The CDR3 nucleotides read TGTGCCAGCAGCTCCGTCCCGGGCTACGAGCAGTACTTC.

CDR3 nucleotide sequence: TGTGCCAGCATCAGGACTAGCGGGAGCCACGAGCAGTACTTC. As protein: CASIRTSGSHEQYF. The rearrangement links TRBV28 to TRBJ2-7; 13 bases map to TRBD2. CDR1 is MDHEN, CDR2 SYDVKM, per germline. CDR3 size: 14 residues. The V and J ends lost 7 bases and 5 bases, in that order; junction bases with no gene match: 5. The whole variable domain, remainder taken from reference TRBV28 and TRBJ2-7, is DVKVTQSSRYLVKRTGEKVFLECVQDMDHENMFWYRQDPGLGLRLIYFSYDVKMKEKGDIPEGYSVSREKKERFSLILESASTNQTSMYLCASIRTSGSHEQYFGPGTRLTVT.

The chain recombines TRBV14 with TRBJ2-7; 13 bases map to TRBD2. This CDR3 has 15 residues. The junction had 2 bases not matched to a gene; V was cut back by 4 bases and J by 2 bases. CDR1 SGHDN and CDR2 FVKESK come from the germline V gene. As DNA, the CDR3 is TGTGCCAGCAGCCGAGGACTAGCGGGGGCCTACGAGCAGTACTTC. As protein: CASSRGLAGAYEQYF.

The rearrangement links TRBV7-9 to TRBJ2-5, with 10 bases matching TRBD2. Germline V lookup: CDR1 SEHNR, CDR2 FQNEAQ (reference sequence). The CDR3 extends over 16 amino acids. V dropped 2 bases and J dropped 1; count of bases not matched to a gene: 4. CDR3 protein: CASSLTVAGGQETQYF. Written as DNA, the CDR3 is TGTGCCAGCAGCTTAACTGTAGCGGGGGGCCAAGAGACCCAGTACTTC.

The V call is TRBV5-1, the J call TRBJ2-7; D is perhaps TRBD1 (6 bases). Germline CDR1 is SGHRS and CDR2 is YFSETQ. CDR3 size: 13 residues. V dropped 3 bases and J dropped 2 bases, with 9 bases sitting between them. Here the CDR3 DNA reads TGCGCCAGCAGCTCGGACAGACCCTACGAGCAGTACTTC. It specifies CASSSDRPYEQYF. The full variable domain, its missing parts supplied by reference TRBV5-1 and TRBJ2-7, is KAGVTQTPRYLIKTRGQQVTLSCSPISGHRSVSWYQQTPGQGLQFLFEYFSETQRNKGNFPGRFSGRQFSNSRSEMNVSTLELGDSALYLCASSSDRPYEQYFGPGTRLTVT.

V usage is TRBV21-1 and J usage is TRBJ2-1; TRBD2, the table's D call, was not compared with the DNA. TRBV21-1 is labeled a pseudogene. The CDR3 is made up of 14 amino acids. The chain's CDR3 is CATLTPLVLNEQFF. In DNA, the CDR3 is TGTGCCACCCTTACCCCTCTAGTGTTAAATGAGCAGTTCTTC.

The V and J genes are TRBV6-1 and TRBJ1-6, with D tentatively TRBD1 (5 bases). From germline, CDR1 is MNHNS and CDR2 SASEGT. This CDR3 contains 14 residues. Trimming removed 2 bases from V and 8 bases from J, with 10 bases in between. Here the CDR3 DNA reads TGTGCCAGCAGTGAACCGGGGGGGTATTCACCCCTCCACTTT. Translating gives CASSEPGGYSPLHF.

The chain recombines TRBV20-1 with TRBJ1-2; unclear D gene. The V gene lost 6 bases and the J gene lost 4 bases, with 3 bases spanning the gap. The germline gives CDR1 DFQATT, CDR2 SNEGSKA (reference sequence). The CDR3 is made up of 9 amino acids. DNA for the CDR3: TGCAGTGCCTCCTATGGCTACACCTTC. Protein product: CSASYGYTF.

Only a few counts were recorded for this clone. In DNA form, the CDR3 reads TGTGCCAGCAGTGCTGAACTAGCGGTCTACAATGAGCAGTTCTTC. It is translated as CASSAELAVYNEQFF. V and J are TRBV2 and TRBJ2-1; 8 nucleotides agree with TRBD2. Germline values: CDR1 SNHLY, CDR2 FYNNEI. Losses at the gene ends were 4 bases for V and 3 bases for J; bases not matched to a gene: 5. The CDR3 has 15 amino acids.

This clone was seen ten or more times. V usage is TRBV3-1 (or the pseudogene TRBV3-2) and J usage is TRBJ2-3; TRBD1 matches at 8 bases. The germline gives CDR1 LGHDT, CDR2 YNNKEL (reference sequence). The CDR3 spans 13 residues. V trimming: 6 bases; J trimming: 5 bases; junction bases outside the gene matches: 4. CDR3 loop: CASSRTGGDTQYF. The CDR3 coding sequence is TGTGCCAGCAGTCGTACAGGGGGAGATACGCAGTATTTT.

The rearrangement links TRBV19 to TRBJ1-5; the D is unclear. This CDR3 region has 12 residues. Per the germline V gene, CDR1 is LNHDA and CDR2 is SQIVND (reference sequence). Trimming removed 5 bases at V and 5 bases at J, with 7 bases between. CDR3: CASSYEDQPQHF. As DNA, the CDR3 is TGTGCCAGTAGTTATGAGGATCAGCCCCAGCATTTT.

This clone was found a few times. The gene calls are TRBV30 and TRBJ1-3, with D unclear. The V and J ends lost 2 bases and 4 bases respectively, with 12 bases between them. From germline, CDR1 is GTSNPN and CDR2 SVGIG (reference sequence). CDR3 length: 14 residues. This chain's CDR3 is CAWSRGSVGNTIYF. CDR3 nucleotide sequence: TGTGCCTGGAGTAGAGGATCGGTAGGAAACACCATATATTTT.

The chain employs TRBV19 and TRBJ1-1; D is possibly TRBD1 (5 bases). Per germline, CDR1 LNHDA and CDR2 SQIVND (reference sequence). Deletions cut 1 base from V and 5 bases from J, with 11 bases between. The CDR3 totals 14 residues. The DNA for the CDR3 is TGTGCCAGTAGTATAGGGGGCGTGGGTACTGAAGCTTTCTTT. Its protein is CASSIGGVGTEAFF. The whole variable domain, remainder taken from reference TRBV19 and TRBJ1-1, is DGGITQSPKYLFRKEGQNVTLSCEQNLNHDAMYWYRQDPGQGLRLIYYSQIVNDFQKGDIAEGYSVSREKKESFPLTVTSAQKNPTAFYLCASSIGGVGTEAFFGQGTRLTVV.

The J gene is TRBJ1-2, the V gene TRBV5-5; 9 bases align to TRBD1. This CDR3 is 14 amino acids long. Per germline, CDR1 SGHKS and CDR2 YYEKEE (reference sequence). Unmatched junction bases numbered 4, after V lost 4 bases and J lost 3 bases. CDR3 loop: CASSPRTGDYGYTF. The CDR3 DNA is TGTGCCAGCAGCCCCCGGACAGGGGACTATGGCTACACCTTC.